The rows below give T cell receptor beta chains drawn from one sample of a study of shared clonotypes between healthy human individuals. Data came from immunoSEQ multiplex PCR; TCRdb stores just in-frame clones and leaves some out. The table includes roughly 2,500,000 clones, approximately 93% detected once. The sample was naive CD4+ T cells from PBMCs. The receptors originated from a man in his late teens or twenties in good health. Some clones in this sample may be carry-over from other donors' samples. Each CDR3 is given with its conserved first and last residue. The D gene is left open where the match is weak. Size is omitted from some rows. Given values are once, few, many or a class for expanded clones.

TRBV4-1	TRBJ2-7	.	.	CASSQRHPGASYEQYF	TGCGCCAGCAGCCAAAGACATCCAGGGGCCTCCTACGAGCAGTACTTC
TRBV7-3	TRBJ2-1	.	.	CASSLTGEQFF	TGTGCCAGCAGCTTAACCGGGGAGCAGTTCTTC
TRBV2	TRBJ1-1	TRBD1	.	CASSGRQGEAFF	TGTGCCAGCAGTGGAAGACAGGGAGAAGCTTTCTTT
TRBV5-6	TRBJ2-5	.	.	CASRTTGGPGETQYF	TGTGCCAGCAGGACTACGGGTGGGCCAGGGGAGACCCAGTACTTC
TRBV28	TRBJ2-6	.	.	CASSSPWGNGANVLTF	TGTGCCAGCAGTTCACCTTGGGGGAATGGGGCCAACGTCCTGACTTTC
TRBV6-5	TRBJ2-6	.	.	CASTSQTGANVLTF	TGTGCCAGCACTTCCCAAACTGGGGCCAACGTCCTGACTTTC
TRBV9	TRBJ2-2	.	.	CASSVVVSGELFF	TGTGCCAGCAGCGTAGTAGTTAGCGGGGAGCTGTTTTTT
TRBV27	TRBJ2-1	TRBD2	.	CASSLSGVSGRGYNEQFF	TGTGCCAGCAGTTTATCGGGGGTTAGCGGGAGGGGCTACAATGAGCAGTTCTTC
TRBV6-5	TRBJ1-1	.	.	CASSTTAGEAFF	TGTGCCAGCTCTACGACAGCGGGTGAAGCTTTCTTT
TRBV5-1	TRBJ1-2	.	.	CASKSTANYGYTF	TGCGCCAGCAAATCGACAGCCAACTATGGCTACACCTTC
TRBV28	TRBJ2-7	.	.	CASSSLGGAFRYEQYF	TGTGCCAGCAGTTCCCTTGGGGGCGCATTTAGATACGAGCAGTACTTC
TRBV5-8	TRBJ2-3	.	.	CASSLVQVPDTQYF	TGTGCCAGCAGCTTGGTGCAGGTCCCAGATACGCAGTATTTT
TRBV7-9	TRBJ2-1	TRBD1	.	CASSLGQGRPLEQFF	TGTGCCAGCAGCTTAGGACAGGGTCGGCCTTTGGAGCAGTTCTTC
TRBV28	TRBJ2-7	.	.	CASSPPGVRYEQYF	TGTGCCAGCAGTCCCCCAGGCGTTCGCTACGAGCAGTACTTC
TRBV28	TRBJ2-7	.	.	CASTGGWGEQYF	TGTGCCAGCACTGGGGGGTGGGGCGAGCAGTACTTC
TRBV7-3	TRBJ2-1	TRBD1	.	CASSPGQGDRNEQFF	TGTGCCAGCAGCCCTGGACAGGGGGATCGGAATGAGCAGTTCTTC
TRBV30	TRBJ2-7	.	.	CAWSGLGGGEQYF	TGTGCCTGGAGTGGCCTAGGCGGCGGCGAGCAGTACTTC
TRBV14	TRBJ1-3	.	once	CASSQGVGNTIYF	TGTGCCAGCAGCCAAGGAGTCGGAAACACCATATATTTT
TRBV5-1	TRBJ2-6	.	.	CASRGTSGANVLTF	TGCGCCAGCAGGGGAACATCTGGGGCCAACGTCCTGACTTTC
TRBV18	TRBJ2-5	TRBD1	.	CASSDRGETQYF	TGTGCCAGCTCCGACAGGGGCGAGACCCAGTACTTC
TRBV4-1	TRBJ1-5	TRBD1	.	CASSQVIRGQKNQPQHF	TGCGCCAGCAGCCAAGTCATAAGGGGACAGAAGAATCAGCCCCAGCATTTT
TRBV7-8	TRBJ2-1	.	.	CASNPQASSYNEQFF	TGTGCCAGCAACCCCCAAGCGAGCTCCTACAATGAGCAGTTCTTC
TRBV5-1	TRBJ2-5	TRBD2	.	CASSATSGSASSPLQETQYF	TGCGCCAGCAGCGCTACTAGCGGGAGCGCCTCGTCCCCTCTGCAAGAGACCCAGTACTTC
TRBV5-1	TRBJ1-1	TRBD1	.	CASSSMGQGGTEAFF	TGCGCCAGCAGCTCTATGGGACAGGGTGGAACTGAAGCTTTCTTT
TRBV5-1	TRBJ2-1	TRBD1	.	CASSSPGQGAGSYNEQFF	TGCGCCAGCAGCTCCCCCGGACAGGGCGCCGGCTCCTACAATGAGCAGTTCTTC
TRBV5-1	TRBJ2-2	.	.	CASHITGIPGELFF	TGCGCCAGCCACATCACAGGGATCCCCGGGGAGCTGTTTTTT
TRBV2	TRBJ2-3	.	once	CASSEAHGAFTDTQYF	TGTGCCAGCAGTGAAGCCCATGGGGCATTCACAGATACGCAGTATTTT
TRBV5-6	TRBJ1-2	.	.	CASRQGLGTGGANGYTF	TGTGCCAGCAGACAAGGATTGGGTACGGGGGGCGCGAACGGCTACACCTTC
TRBV4-2	TRBJ1-1	TRBD1	.	CASSRSQGENTEAFF	TGTGCCAGCAGCCGGAGCCAGGGGGAAAACACTGAAGCTTTCTTT